A selection of T cell receptor beta chains follows, all from one sample in a study of long-term antiretroviral therapy in people with HIV. Here immunoSEQ multiplex PCR was the method, and the copy in TCRdb shows in-frame clones only, minus some. Among around 19,000 clones listed, 80% to 85% were seen once. The sample in question was unsorted PBMCs, obtained 0.3 years before starting antiretroviral therapy. Receptors originate from a man between 45 and 60 years old with HIV. Both conserved end residues are part of each CDR3.

j_gene: TRBJ2-2
v_gene: TRBV30
CDR3aa: CAWSVLKHGTGELFF

j_gene: TRBJ2-7
v_gene: TRBV5-6
CDR3aa: CASSLAGTGLSYEQYF

j_gene: TRBJ1-5
v_gene: TRBV6-5
CDR3aa: CASSYSRHGGNQPQHF

j_gene: TRBJ2-3
v_gene: TRBV10-3
CDR3aa: CAISADRGSDTQYF

j_gene: TRBJ2-7
v_gene: TRBV7-6
CDR3aa: CASSQPGQDYEQYF

j_gene: TRBJ2-7
v_gene: TRBV5-1
CDR3aa: CASSYGEGTPSYEQYF

j_gene: TRBJ2-2
v_gene: TRBV19
CDR3aa: CASSLGGRWNTGELFF

j_gene: TRBJ2-2
v_gene: TRBV5-4
CDR3aa: CASSPRTGRNTGELFF

j_gene: TRBJ2-3
v_gene: TRBV6-1
CDR3aa: CASSPPIVGTDTQYF

j_gene: TRBJ2-2
v_gene: TRBV30
CDR3aa: CAWSTRTSGYGELFF

j_gene: TRBJ2-7
v_gene: TRBV7-9
CDR3aa: CASSLSYAYEQYF

j_gene: TRBJ1-6
v_gene: TRBV5-1
CDR3aa: CASSLGLSSYNSPLHF

j_gene: TRBJ1-3
v_gene: TRBV4-1
CDR3aa: CASSPWPTGSGNTIYF

j_gene: TRBJ1-2
v_gene: TRBV18
CDR3aa: CASSPPFSDISYGYTF

j_gene: TRBJ2-1
v_gene: TRBV5-4
CDR3aa: CASSSAGTDYNEQFF

j_gene: TRBJ2-4
v_gene: TRBV7-2
CDR3aa: CASSQGQADIQYF

j_gene: TRBJ2-7
v_gene: TRBV7-8
CDR3aa: CASSSRKTRYEQYF